This T cell receptor (beta chain) is from a study of blood T cell repertoires in COVID-19. Participants were aged 18 to 89 years from around 25 US areas. Participants were placed into cohorts based on the clinical history they reported. As processed by the authors: Quantification of nucleated cells was approximated via reference gene primer amplification. This table comes from immunoSEQ multiplex PCR, and its TCRdb copy is limited to in-frame clones, with some not included. The V and J calls and clone size were taken over from that table, and D and trimming were inferred from the DNA. This sample carries 250,000 to 350,000 clones, about 85% of them seen once, and the ten largest clones take 2.5%. The CDR3 sequence is 15 residues long. The V and J ends lost 0 bases and 8 bases respectively, with 16 bases between them. Germline loops: CDR1 LGHDT, CDR2 YNNKEL (reference sequence).

The sample was PBMCs or T cells enriched from blood (not recorded which). The receptor comes from a woman between 45 and 65 years old who had recovered from COVID-19. V usage is TRBV3-1 (or the pseudogene TRBV3-2) and J usage is TRBJ1-2; D unresolved. The CDR3 DNA sequence: TGTGCCAGCAGCCAAGATGCCGTAGCAGTAGGCGGCTACACCTTC. Translating it yields CASSQDAVAVGGYTF.